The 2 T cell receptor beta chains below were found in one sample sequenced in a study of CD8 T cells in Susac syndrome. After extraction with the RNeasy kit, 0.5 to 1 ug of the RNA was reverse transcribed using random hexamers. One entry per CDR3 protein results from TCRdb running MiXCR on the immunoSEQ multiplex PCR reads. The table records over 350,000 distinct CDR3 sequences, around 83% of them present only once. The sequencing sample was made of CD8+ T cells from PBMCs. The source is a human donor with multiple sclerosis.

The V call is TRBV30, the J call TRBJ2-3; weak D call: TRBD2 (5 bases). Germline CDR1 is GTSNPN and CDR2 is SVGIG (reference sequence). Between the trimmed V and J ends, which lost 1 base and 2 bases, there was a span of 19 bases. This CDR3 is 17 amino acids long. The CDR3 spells CAWSGTPAGRYTDTQYF. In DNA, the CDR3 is TGTGCCTGGAGTGGAACTCCTGCGGGCAGGTACACAGATACGCAGTATTTT.

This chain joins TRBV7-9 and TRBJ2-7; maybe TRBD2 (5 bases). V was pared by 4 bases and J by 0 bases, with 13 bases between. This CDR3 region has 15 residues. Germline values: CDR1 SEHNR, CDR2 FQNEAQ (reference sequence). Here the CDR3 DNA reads TGTGCCAGCAGCTCCCCTAACGGGGACTCCTACGAGCAGTACTTC. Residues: CASSSPNGDSYEQYF.